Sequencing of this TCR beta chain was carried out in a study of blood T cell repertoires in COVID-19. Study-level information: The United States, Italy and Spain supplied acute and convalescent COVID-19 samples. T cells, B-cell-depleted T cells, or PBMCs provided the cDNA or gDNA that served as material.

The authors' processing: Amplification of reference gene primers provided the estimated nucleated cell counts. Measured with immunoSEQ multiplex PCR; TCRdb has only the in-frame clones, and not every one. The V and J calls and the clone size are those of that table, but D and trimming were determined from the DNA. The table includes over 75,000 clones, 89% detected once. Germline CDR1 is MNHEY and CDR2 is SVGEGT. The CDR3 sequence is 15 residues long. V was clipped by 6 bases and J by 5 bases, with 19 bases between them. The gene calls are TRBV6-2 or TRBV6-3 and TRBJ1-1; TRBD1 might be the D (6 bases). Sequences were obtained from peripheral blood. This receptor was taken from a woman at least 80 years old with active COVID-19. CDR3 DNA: TGTGCCAGCAGCCCCTCGCTAGGGGGAGAGACTGAAGCTTTCTTT. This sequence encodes CASSPSLGGETEAFF.